This TCR beta chain is drawn from a study of shared clonotypes between healthy human individuals. The wider study: CD4 naive cells filled three plates per donor, CD4 memory three, CD8 naive two and CD8 memory one.

V was pared by 1 base and J by 1 base, with 8 bases between. This CDR3 has 15 amino acids. CDR1 and CDR2 from the germline V gene are MGHDK and SYGVNS. TCRdb keeps only in-frame clones here, not all; method: immunoSEQ multiplex PCR. The sample shows 2 million to 2.5 million clones, 93% of them seen only once. This TCR was recovered from a man aged 18 to 29 in good health. Some clones in this sample may be carry-over from other donors' samples. The rearrangement links TRBV25-1 to TRBJ1-3, with D uncertain. The specimen was naive CD4+ T cells from PBMCs. The subset here: CD45RA+ positively selected. CDR3 in DNA: TGTGCCAGCAGTGAATTAATCTCTTCTGGAAACACCATATATTTT. Protein product: CASSELISSGNTIYF.